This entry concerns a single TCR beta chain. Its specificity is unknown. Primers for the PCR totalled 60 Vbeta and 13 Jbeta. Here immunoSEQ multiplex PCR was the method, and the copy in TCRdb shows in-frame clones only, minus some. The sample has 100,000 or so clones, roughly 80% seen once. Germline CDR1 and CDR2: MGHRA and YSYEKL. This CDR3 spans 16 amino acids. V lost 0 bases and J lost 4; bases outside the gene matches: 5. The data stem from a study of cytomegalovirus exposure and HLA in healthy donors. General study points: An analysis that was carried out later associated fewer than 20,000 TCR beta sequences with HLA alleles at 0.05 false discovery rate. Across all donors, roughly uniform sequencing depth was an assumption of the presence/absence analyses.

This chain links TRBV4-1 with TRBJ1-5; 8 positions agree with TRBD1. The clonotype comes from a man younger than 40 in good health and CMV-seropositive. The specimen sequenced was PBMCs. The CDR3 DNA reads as TGCGCCAGCAGCCAAGATCTAGGACAGGGAAATCAGCCCCAGCATTTT. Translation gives CASSQDLGQGNQPQHF.